This TCR beta chain was captured by sequencing in a study of blood T cell repertoires in COVID-19. Donors were grouped by their self-reported clinical history. The recovered donors of Cohort 3 showed two negative PCRs, clearance, or symptom resolution. This CDR3 spans 15 amino acids. The V segment lost 0 bases and the J segment 7 bases; nucleotides outside the gene matches: 4. Per the germline V gene, CDR1 is GTSNPN and CDR2 is SVGIG (reference sequence). The table came from immunoSEQ multiplex PCR; TCRdb's copy has only in-frame clones and leaves some out. This table has roughly 170,000 clones, 82% appearing once.

This clonotype originated in a man aged 55 to 69 who had recovered from COVID-19. The sample consisted of PBMCs or T cells enriched from blood (not recorded which). The chain carries TRBV30 and TRBJ1-6, with 9 bases lining up with TRBD1. Written as DNA, the CDR3 is TGTGCCTGGAGTGTCGGAGGACAGGGGAATTCACCCCTCCACTTT. Translation gives CAWSVGGQGNSPLHF.